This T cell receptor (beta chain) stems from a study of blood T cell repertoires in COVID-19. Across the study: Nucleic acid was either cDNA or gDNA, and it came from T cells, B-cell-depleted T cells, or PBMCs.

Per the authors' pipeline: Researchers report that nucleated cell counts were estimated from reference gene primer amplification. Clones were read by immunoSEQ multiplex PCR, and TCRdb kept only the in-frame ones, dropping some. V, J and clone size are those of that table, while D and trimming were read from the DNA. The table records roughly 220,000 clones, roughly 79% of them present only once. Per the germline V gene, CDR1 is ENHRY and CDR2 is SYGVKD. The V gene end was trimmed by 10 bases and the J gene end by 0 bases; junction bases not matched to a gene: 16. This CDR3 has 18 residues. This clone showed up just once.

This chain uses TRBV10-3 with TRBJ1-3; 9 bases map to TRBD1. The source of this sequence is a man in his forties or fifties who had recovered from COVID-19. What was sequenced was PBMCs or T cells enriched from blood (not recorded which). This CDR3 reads CATRPGTGKEASGNTIYF. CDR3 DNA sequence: TGTGCCACCAGGCCTGGGACAGGGAAGGAGGCCTCTGGAAACACCATATATTTT.